This record looks at one T cell receptor beta chain sequence and its context. This clonotype was observed a few times. There is no known antigen for this receptor. Per-base qualities were not stored, and no clone one base away is much larger. Receptor amplification or capture employed 5' RACE. The sequencing machine was an Illumina HiSeq 2000. A universal primer binding site was added through template switching, and the final cDNA carried a unique molecular identifier so that TCR cDNA molecules could be counted accurately. Specific primers in the conserved constant-segment region were used to synthesize first-strand cDNA for the TCR alpha and beta chains. To control for contamination, each cDNA library was double barcoded with a SMART-Mk sample barcode plus Illumina barcodes. Two successive PCR steps introduced TruSeq adapter sequences along with Illumina sample barcodes. The Illumina HiSeq platform was used with custom primers to sequence TCR alpha and beta cDNA libraries. In the paper's pipeline: MiGEC processed the raw reads to extract unique molecular identifiers, while MiXCR was used to determine the CDR3 positions. Recombination models were inferred per individual with the repgenHMM and IGoR tools using an EM algorithm. The tcR package in R was used for shared clonotype analysis, with sharing normalized by the product of cloneset sizes. To study raw recombination without the effects of thymic and clonal selection, out-of-frame nonproductive sequences were analyzed. Through fastp at Q25 and MiXCR, TCRdb rebuilt clones from the public reads, retaining in-frame beta chains. Here each entry gathers all rows of one CDR3 protein and keeps the most common genes and DNA. The V and J calls and clone size are TCRdb's, not the authors'. The sample table records fewer than 900,000 distinct CDR3 sequences; around 21% of these occur just once. The ten biggest clones cover about 4.3% of the sample.

This sample was included in a study of identical twins (dated by TCRdb to 2016 to 2018). Regarding the complete study: TCR alpha and beta repertoires from monozygotic twins, unrelated adults of various ages and cord blood were deep-sequenced to test whether fetal clonotypes persist. To rule out contamination, the twin experiments were replicated at different times with different library preparation protocols. What the work shows at the level of the full study, not this receptor alone: Conclusions relied on cross-sectional statistical analysis, since the same donors could not be followed over many years. Fewer insertions were carried by abundant cord blood beta clonotypes, a similar but weaker trend appeared in young adult naive repertoires, and no such trend appeared in memory repertoires. In monozygotic twins, out-of-frame TCR alpha sharing was systematically underestimated by recombination models, although the models agreed with sharing between unrelated individuals. Compared with coincidental sharing between unrelated individuals, an excess of low generation-probability sequences was observed among out-of-frame TCR alpha sequences shared between twins. The excess sharing between twins in beta out-of-frame sequences was weaker because fewer shared sequences reduced the signal-to-noise ratio. Invariant T cells such as MAIT and iNKT could partly confound zero-insertion analyses, though diverse VJ usage argued against this for most clonotypes.

Relative to germline, V is missing 8 bases and J is missing 3 bases, with 1 base of the junction outside any gene match. Sequences DFQATT (CDR1) and SNEGSKA (CDR2) are obtained from the germline V gene (reference sequence). The CDR3 goes from the cysteine to the phenylalanine over 11 residues. Only the CDR3 portion is preserved as DNA: 33 bases, with reading frame beginning at the first base. Only healthy Caucasian donors were included. The twin cohort comprised three pairs of female monozygotic twins, all aged roughly 18 to 30 years. RNA for TCR libraries was isolated from peripheral blood mononuclear cells. The data were also submitted as part of a second study, on T cells expressing NK-cell markers. The second publication reports: Fewer than ten donors provided sorted CD3+CD56+NKG2C+, CD3+CD56+NKG2C- and CD3+CD56-NKG2C+ T-cell subsets, whose TCR beta-chain repertoires were profiled. Of the eight sequenced donors, seven were found to be HCMV-seropositive and one was found to be HCMV-seronegative. To restrict sorting to alphabetaTCR-expressing T cells, an anti-gammadeltaTCR antibody was added in several experiments. In about 6 donors, the dominant CD3+CD56+NKG2C+ clonotypes were found to rank among the top 10 CD8+ clonotypes and to make up about 1.0-7.5% of CD8+ T cells. Those dominant clonotypes were again the most abundant among CD3+CD56-NKG2C+ cells in a handful of donors, at about 25-60.1%. Whether the expanded NKG2C-expressing T cell clones were specific for HCMV antigens remained unclear. The eight sequenced donors were randomly selected healthy volunteers, three men and five women. HCMV-specific IgG was detected in serum with a commercial ELISA kit to determine HCMV serostatus. For more than five donors, bulk peripheral blood T-cell repertoires were also sequenced from unsorted PBMC. MIGEC handled demultiplexing of the reads and grouping by UMI, while MiTCR was used to assemble and quantify clonotypes. To exclude erroneous sequences, any TCR cDNA sequence not supported by at least two reads was discarded. Downstream repertoire analysis used the tcR package, and clonotypes were matched across fractions by CDR3 nucleotide sequence plus V segment. VDJmatch was used to annotate antigen specificity against VDJdb, with one amino acid substitution allowed in CDR3.

Sample: PBMCs. This sequence originates from a woman between 18 and 29 years old in good health. The V gene is TRBV20-1 and the J gene is TRBJ2-7, with 10 junctional bases fitting TRBD2. The CDR3 here reads CSWTSGYEQYF. The DNA sequence is TGCAGTTGGACTAGCGGCTACGAGCAGTACTTC.